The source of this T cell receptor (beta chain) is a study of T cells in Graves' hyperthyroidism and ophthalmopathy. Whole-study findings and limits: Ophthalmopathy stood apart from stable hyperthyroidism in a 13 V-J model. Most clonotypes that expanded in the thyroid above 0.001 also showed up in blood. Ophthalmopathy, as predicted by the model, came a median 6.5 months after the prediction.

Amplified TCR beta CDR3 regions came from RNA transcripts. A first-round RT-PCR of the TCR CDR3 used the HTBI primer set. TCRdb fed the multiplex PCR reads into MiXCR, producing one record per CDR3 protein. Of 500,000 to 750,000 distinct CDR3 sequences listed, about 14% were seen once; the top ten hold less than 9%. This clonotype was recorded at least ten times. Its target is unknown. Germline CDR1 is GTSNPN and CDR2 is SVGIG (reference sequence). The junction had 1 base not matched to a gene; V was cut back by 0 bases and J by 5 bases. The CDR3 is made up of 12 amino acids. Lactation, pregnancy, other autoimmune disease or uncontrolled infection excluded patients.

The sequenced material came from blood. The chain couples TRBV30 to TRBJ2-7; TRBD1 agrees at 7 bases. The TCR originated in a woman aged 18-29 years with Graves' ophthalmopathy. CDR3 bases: TGTGCCTGGAGTGTTACAGGGGACGAGCAGTACTTC. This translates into CAWSVTGDEQYF.